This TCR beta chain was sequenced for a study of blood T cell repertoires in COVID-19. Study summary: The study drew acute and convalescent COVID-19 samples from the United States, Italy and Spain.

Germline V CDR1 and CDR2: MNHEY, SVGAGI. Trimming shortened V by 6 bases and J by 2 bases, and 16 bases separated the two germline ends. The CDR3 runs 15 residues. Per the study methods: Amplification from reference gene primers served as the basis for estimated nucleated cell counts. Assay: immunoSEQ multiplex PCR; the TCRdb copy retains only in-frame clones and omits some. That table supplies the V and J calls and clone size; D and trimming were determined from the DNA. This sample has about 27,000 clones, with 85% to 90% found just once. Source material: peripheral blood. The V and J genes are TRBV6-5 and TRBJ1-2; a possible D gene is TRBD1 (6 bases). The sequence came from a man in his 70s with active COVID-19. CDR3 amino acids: CASRDTGRENYGYTF. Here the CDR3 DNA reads TGTGCCAGCAGAGACACAGGGAGAGAAAACTATGGCTACACCTTC.